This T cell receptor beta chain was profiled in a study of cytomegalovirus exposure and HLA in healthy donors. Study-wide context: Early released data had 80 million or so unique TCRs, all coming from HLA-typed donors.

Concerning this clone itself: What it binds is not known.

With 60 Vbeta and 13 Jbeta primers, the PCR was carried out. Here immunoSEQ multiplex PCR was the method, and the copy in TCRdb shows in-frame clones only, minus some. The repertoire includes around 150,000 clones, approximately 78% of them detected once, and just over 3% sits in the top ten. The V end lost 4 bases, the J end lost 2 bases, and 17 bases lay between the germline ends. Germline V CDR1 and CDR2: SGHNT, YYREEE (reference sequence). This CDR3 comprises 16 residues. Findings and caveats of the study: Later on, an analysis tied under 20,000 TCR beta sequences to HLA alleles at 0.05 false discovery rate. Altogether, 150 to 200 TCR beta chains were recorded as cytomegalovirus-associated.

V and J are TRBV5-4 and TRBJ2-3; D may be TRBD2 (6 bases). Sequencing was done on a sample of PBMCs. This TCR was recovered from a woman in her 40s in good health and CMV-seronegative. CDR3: CASSKAHSGNTDTQYF. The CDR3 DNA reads TGTGCCAGCAGCAAAGCCCATAGCGGCAACACAGATACGCAGTATTTT.